This T cell receptor beta chain was documented in a study of blood T cell repertoires in COVID-19. Study details: Sites in the United States, Italy and Spain provided acute and convalescent COVID-19 samples. Sources were T cells, B-cell-depleted T cells, or PBMCs; the material itself was cDNA or gDNA.

Authors' analysis steps: Estimation of nucleated cell counts relied on the amplification of reference gene primers. Sequencing used immunoSEQ multiplex PCR; TCRdb keeps in-frame clones, though not all of them. The V and J calls and clone size come from that table; D and trimming were worked out from the DNA. The profile shows about 100,000 clones, under 90% of them singletons. Germline trimming cut 5 bases from V and 4 bases from J; bases unmatched to any gene: 2. The germline CDR1 and CDR2 sequences are KGHDR and SFDVKD. The CDR3 is 13 amino acids. The chain combines TRBV24-1 with TRBJ2-5; TRBD1 aligns across 8 bases. Source material: peripheral blood. The sequence came from a human donor in a cohort sampled during active COVID-19. The CDR3: CATSAGQGETQYF. The CDR3 nucleotides are TGTGCCACCAGTGCCGGACAGGGAGAGACCCAGTACTTC.